This T cell receptor beta chain was captured by sequencing in a study of T cells in Graves' hyperthyroidism and ophthalmopathy. In the study overall: Peripheral blood was drawn at first diagnosis, prior to all treatment.

V dropped 0 bases and J dropped 0 bases, with 12 bases sitting between them. This CDR3 is 16 amino acids long. Looked up from germline, CDR1 is SGHTA and CDR2 is FQGNSA. TCR beta CDR3 regions were amplified from RNA. A first-round RT-PCR of the TCR CDR3 used the HTBI primer set. Using its own MiXCR run on the multiplex PCR reads, TCRdb lists one record per CDR3 protein. The sample records over 650,000 distinct CDR3 sequences, around 15% being singletons. Over 18 months, lack of ophthalmopathy progression marked Graves' hyperthyroidism as stable. This clonotype appeared a few times. The chain has TRBV7-2 and TRBJ2-7; no definite D call. The sequenced sample consisted of blood. The receptor comes from a man aged 18 to 35 with Graves' hyperthyroidism. The DNA for the CDR3 is TGTGCCAGCAGCTTAGCCTCCACACGAAACTCCTACGAGCAGTACTTC. This sequence encodes CASSLASTRNSYEQYF.